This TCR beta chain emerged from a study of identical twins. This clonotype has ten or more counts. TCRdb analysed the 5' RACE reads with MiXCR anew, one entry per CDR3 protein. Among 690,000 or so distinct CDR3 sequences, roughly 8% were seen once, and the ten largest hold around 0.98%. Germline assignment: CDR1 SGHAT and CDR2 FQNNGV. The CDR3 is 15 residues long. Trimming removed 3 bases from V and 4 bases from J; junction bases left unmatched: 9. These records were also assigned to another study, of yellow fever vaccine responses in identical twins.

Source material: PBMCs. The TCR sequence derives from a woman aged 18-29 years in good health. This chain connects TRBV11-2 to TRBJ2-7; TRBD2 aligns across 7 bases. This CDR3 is CASSFAGVGLYEQYF. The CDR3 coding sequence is TGTGCCAGCAGCTTTGCGGGGGTGGGATTATACGAGCAGTACTTC. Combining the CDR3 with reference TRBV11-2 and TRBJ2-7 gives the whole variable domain EAGVAQSPRYKIIEKRQSVAFWCNPISGHATLYWYQQILGQGPKLLIQFQNNGVVDDSQLPKDRFSAERLKGVDSTLKIQPAKLEDSAVYLCASSFAGVGLYEQYFGPGTRLTVT.